Presented here are 17 T cell receptor beta chains from one specimen sequenced in a study of OX40 agonist ivuxolimab in advanced cancers. Repertoires were generated with immunoSEQ multiplex PCR, while TCRdb's copy carries only in-frame clones and drops some. The table shows approximately 80,000 clones, with approximately 89% occurring only once. Material: CD4+ or CD8+ T cells sorted from blood, obtained in a trial of the OX40 agonist ivuxolimab. These receptors all stem from an adult with an advanced solid tumor such as melanoma, head and neck, liver or kidney cancer.

About this clone: This sample includes further DNA sequences coding for the same CDR3. The chain has TRBV5-1 and TRBJ2-7; 9 bases line up with TRBD1. The CDR3 runs to 14 residues. V shed 4 bases and J 2 bases; nucleotides not matched to a gene: 4. Germline-derived CDR1 and CDR2 are SGHRS and YFSETQ. CDR3 protein: CASSPGTGTYEQYF. The CDR3 nucleotides read TGCGCCAGCAGCCCTGGGACAGGGACCTACGAGCAGTACTTC.

This clone was counted only a few times. The gene calls are TRBV5-6 and TRBJ1-1; D gene unclear. V shed 4 bases and J shed 1 base, with 17 bases lying between them. This CDR3 is built from 16 residues. Germline CDR1 and CDR2: SGHDT and YYEEEE. CDR3 coding DNA: TGTGCCAGCAGCCGAAGGTCCGGAACAAGGAACACTGAAGCTTTCTTT. This sequence encodes CASSRRSGTRNTEAFF.

This chain uses TRBV19 with TRBJ1-5, with 7 positions matching TRBD1. Germline CDR1 LNHDA, CDR2 SQIVND (reference sequence). CDR3 size: 15 residues. The V and J ends lost 4 bases and 0 bases, in that order; junction bases with no gene match: 3. DNA of the CDR3: TGTGCCAGTAGTAAGGGGGCAGTTAGCAATCAGCCCCAGCATTTT. Its protein is CASSKGAVSNQPQHF.

The chain carries TRBV9 and TRBJ1-1; tentative D call: TRBD1 (6 bases). The CDR3 sequence is 15 residues long. The V gene's germline CDR1 is SGDLS and CDR2 YYNGEE. The ends were cut back, 0 bases at V and 4 bases at J, with 13 bases in the middle. CDR3 in amino acids: CASSVGPGAGTEAFF. CDR3 DNA: TGTGCCAGCAGCGTAGGCCCGGGGGCGGGCACTGAAGCTTTCTTT.

The chain combines TRBV10-2 with TRBJ2-1, with 13 bases matching TRBD2. This CDR3 comprises 16 residues. Trimming removed 4 bases from V and 8 bases from J; junction bases left unmatched: 8. Germline V gene lookup returns CDR1 WSHSY and CDR2 SAAADI. CDR3 residues: CASSGLAGGSRYEQFF. Written as DNA, the CDR3 is TGCGCCAGCAGTGGACTAGCGGGAGGATCACGCTATGAGCAGTTCTTC.

The rearrangement joins TRBV6-6 to TRBJ2-7, with D perhaps matching TRBD2 (5 bases). The V and J ends lost 0 bases and 4 bases respectively, with 10 bases between them. Per germline, CDR1 MNHNY and CDR2 SVGAGI (reference sequence). CDR3 length equals 14 residues. CDR3 DNA: TGTGCCAGCAGTTACTCGATTCGGGGTTACGAGCAGTACTTC. This gives the protein CASSYSIRGYEQYF.

The chain carries TRBV5-1 and TRBJ2-5; D possibly corresponds to TRBD1 (5 bases). V lost 0 bases, J lost 4 bases, and 16 bases lay in between. Germline V lookup: CDR1 SGHRS, CDR2 YFSETQ. The CDR3 is 16 amino acids. For the CDR3, the DNA is TGCGCCAGCAGCTTGGCCGTTACAGGATGGGGAGAGACCCAGTACTTC. Encoded protein: CASSLAVTGWGETQYF.

Note on this clone: This same CDR3 is encoded by further DNA sequences in the sample. The chain combines TRBV5-1 with TRBJ2-5; 7 bases fit TRBD2. Germline V CDR1 and CDR2: SGHRS, YFSETQ. The CDR3 spans 14 residues. V dropped 2 bases and J dropped 1; count of bases not matched to a gene: 2. CDR3 DNA: TGCGCCAGCAGCTTAAGCGGGGTCCAAGAGACCCAGTACTTC. Translating gives CASSLSGVQETQYF.

This chain connects TRBV18 to TRBJ2-3; 9 nucleotides agree with TRBD1. In germline, CDR1 is KGHSH, CDR2 LQKENI. The CDR3 consists of 17 residues. The V gene end was trimmed by 4 bases and the J gene end by 1 base; junction bases not matched to a gene: 9. The CDR3 DNA reads as TGTGCCAGCTCACGAGATCACAGGGGGCCGGGCACAGATACGCAGTATTTT. Translating gives CASSRDHRGPGTDTQYF.

The chain combines TRBV2 with TRBJ2-3; no reliable D call. This CDR3 contains 12 residues. Between the trimmed V and J ends, which lost 6 bases and 3 bases, there was a span of 7 bases. Germline V gene lookup returns CDR1 SNHLY and CDR2 FYNNEI. The CDR3: CASRLSTDTQYF. CDR3 in DNA: TGTGCCAGCAGACTATCAACAGATACGCAGTATTTT.

The rearrangement links TRBV7-9 to TRBJ2-5; 11 bases are a match to TRBD1. V lost 4 bases to trimming and J lost 2 bases; unmatched junction nucleotides: 3. CDR3 length: 15 residues. Germline V gene lookup returns CDR1 SEHNR and CDR2 FQNEAQ (reference sequence). The CDR3, as DNA: TGTGCCAGCAGCTGGGGACAGGGGGAACAAGAGACCCAGTACTTC. Its protein product is CASSWGQGEQETQYF.

The CDR3 nucleotides are TGTGCCAGCAACCAGTGGGGCACAGATACGCAGTATTTT. Translated, it gives CASNQWGTDTQYF. This chain connects TRBV5-6 to TRBJ2-3; D call uncertain. The CDR3 is made up of 13 amino acids. The germline V and J ends were trimmed by 6 bases and 1 base, with 9 bases remaining between them. Per germline, CDR1 SGHDT and CDR2 YYEEEE.

The V gene is TRBV5-4, the J gene TRBJ2-3; D remains ambiguous. The CDR3 loop spans 13 amino acids. Trimming shortened V by 3 bases and J by 5 bases, and 10 bases separated the two germline ends. CDR1 is SGHNT, CDR2 YYREEE, per germline (reference sequence). CDR3 sequence (DNA): TGTGCCAGCAGCTCCGCCCTTAGAGATACGCAGTATTTT. This gives the protein CASSSALRDTQYF.

The rearrangement uses TRBV9 and TRBJ1-5; 7 nucleotides match TRBD1. Trimming took 7 bases from V and 1 from J; bases not matched to a gene: 5. CDR1 and CDR2 (germline): SGDLS, YYNGEE. The CDR3 has 14 amino acids. The chain's CDR3 is CASAGGGSNQPQHF. The CDR3 DNA reads TGTGCCAGCGCAGGGGGTGGGAGCAATCAGCCCCAGCATTTT.

The chain has TRBV11-3 and TRBJ2-2; 7 bases map to TRBD1. Germline lookup yields CDR1 SGHNT and CDR2 YENEEA. This CDR3 has 18 amino acids. V shed 0 bases, J shed 2 bases, and the junction held 9 bases outside the gene matches. For the CDR3, the DNA is TGTGCCAGCAGCTTAGAACAGGGGCCAACAACAAACACCGGGGAGCTGTTTTTT. Translation: CASSLEQGPTTNTGELFF.

This chain's CDR3 is CASSSRGRRSSYEQYF. The CDR3 bases are TGTGCCAGCTCCTCAAGGGGGAGGAGGAGCTCCTACGAGCAGTACTTC. V usage is TRBV19 and J usage is TRBJ2-7; D tentatively fits TRBD1 or TRBD2 (6 bases each). Germline-derived CDR1 and CDR2 are LNHDA and SQIVND (reference sequence). The CDR3 contains 16 residues. V was trimmed by 9 bases and J by 0 bases, leaving 21 bases between them.

The genes are TRBV7-7 and TRBJ2-1, with a tentative D call TRBD2 (5 bases). V shed 5 bases and J shed 6 bases, with 17 bases lying between them. The CDR3 extends over 15 amino acids. Germline assignment: CDR1 SSHAT and CDR2 FNYEAQ (reference sequence). CDR3 in amino acids: CASSPGRAGSNEQFF. The CDR3 DNA is TGTGCCAGCAGCCCAGGTCGGGCGGGTAGCAATGAGCAGTTCTTC.